This T cell receptor beta chain comes out of a study of cytomegalovirus exposure and HLA in healthy donors. The PCR used 60 Vbeta and 13 Jbeta primers. The repertoire was sequenced with immunoSEQ multiplex PCR; TCRdb's copy has only in-frame clones and lacks some. The repertoire holds more than 45,000 clones, with 75% to 80% as singletons. V dropped 8 bases and J dropped 0 bases, with 13 bases sitting between them. The length of the CDR3 is 14 residues. The germline CDR1 and CDR2 sequences are MDHEN and SYDVKM. Study-level results: Solely CMV serostatus was available to characterize immune exposure. Several V segments, TRBV6-2 and TRBV6-3 among them, could not be told apart and were dropped. In a later analysis, CMV-associated beta chains were mostly HLA-associated, it appeared.

Note on this clone: The target antigen is unknown.

The sequence was obtained from a woman between 35 and 50 years old in good health and CMV-seropositive. The sample comprised PBMCs. The V gene is TRBV28, the J gene TRBJ1-1; D unclear. As DNA, the CDR3 is TGTGCCAGCCGAGAGGGCAGCTTGAACACTGAAGCTTTCTTT. Amino acids: CASREGSLNTEAFF.